This T cell receptor (beta chain) was identified in a study of blood T cell repertoires in COVID-19. In the study overall: T cells, B-cell-depleted T cells, or PBMCs provided the cDNA or gDNA that served as material.

This table comes from immunoSEQ multiplex PCR, and its TCRdb copy is limited to in-frame clones, with some not included. Altogether around 19,000 clones are present, 88% being singletons, with the ten largest covering around 11%. The V segment lost 6 bases and the J segment 3 bases; nucleotides outside the gene matches: 9. The CDR3 covers 15 residues. CDR1 and CDR2 (germline): LNHNV, YYDKDF (reference sequence). The receptor was derived from a human donor in a cohort sampled during active COVID-19. The donor label of this sample is uncertain. The genes are TRBV15 and TRBJ2-7; the match to TRBD1 covers 9 bases. The sequenced sample consisted of peripheral blood. CDR3 coding DNA: TGTGCCACCAGTCCGAGGACAGGGGCCAACTACGAGCAGTACTTC. Translation gives CATSPRTGANYEQYF.